This T cell receptor beta chain was recovered during a study of shared clonotypes between healthy human individuals. For each subset, genomic DNA was distributed in equal portions over several immunoSEQ plates. Sequencing was performed with immunoSEQ multiplex PCR; in TCRdb, only in-frame clones are kept and a portion is missing. The table has over 2 million clones, approximately 95% seen once. This CDR3 is 16 amino acids long. V shed 0 bases, J shed 3 bases, and the junction held 4 bases outside the gene matches. The germline CDR1 and CDR2 sequences are SGHVS and FQNEAQ. Source material: naive CD4+ T cells sorted from blood. Subset here: CD45RA+ positively selected. This TCR came from a man younger than 35 in good health. The chain employs TRBV7-8 and TRBJ2-1, with 8 bases fitting TRBD1. The CDR3 DNA reads as TGTGCCAGCAGCTTAGCGTCCGGACAGGGCTACAATGAGCAGTTCTTC. Residues: CASSLASGQGYNEQFF.